The 4 T cell receptor beta chains reported below all come from one sample, sequenced in a study of T-cell reconstitution after alpha-beta-depleted transplantation in children. The TCRbeta library was prepared with unique molecular identifiers. In TCRdb, the PCR reads were re-called with MiXCR into one record per CDR3 protein. Counted here are under 750,000 distinct CDR3 sequences, around 23% occurring once; the ten biggest clones make up around an eighth. Source: PBMCs, mostly from graft donor cells, taken 360 days after TCRalphabeta/CD19-depleted stem cell transplant. Receptors were obtained from a boy younger than two who had a stem cell transplant for acute myeloid leukemia, so the T cells may come from the graft donor.

This clonotype was counted ten times or more. This rearrangement joins TRBV7-7 to TRBJ2-2, with D unresolved. Looked up from germline, CDR1 is SSHAT and CDR2 is FNYEAQ (reference sequence). Trimming removed 2 bases from V and 6 bases from J, with 10 bases in between. The CDR3 loop spans 14 amino acids. CDR3 sequence: CASSLIQSAGELFF. Written as DNA, the CDR3 is TGTGCCAGCAGCTTAATACAGAGCGCCGGGGAGCTGTTTTTT.

This clonotype has at least ten counts. The chain combines TRBV4-3 with TRBJ2-1; 7 bases align to TRBD1. CDR1 and CDR2 from the germline V gene are LGHNA and YSLEER. Trimming took 6 bases from V and 1 from J; bases not matched to a gene: 9. The CDR3 is 16 residues long. CDR3 bases: TGCGCCAGCAGTTTATCCGGGACAGAATCCTACAATGAGCAGTTCTTC. This gives the protein CASSLSGTESYNEQFF.

This clonotype was seen repeatedly, ten times or more. The chain carries TRBV20-1 and TRBJ2-7, with TRBD2 matching over 8 bases. The germline V gene has CDR1 DFQATT and CDR2 SNEGSKA (reference sequence). V was pared by 6 bases and J by 2 bases, with 6 bases of the junction left unmatched. This CDR3 is 13 amino acids long. This CDR3 is CSADGGVPYEQYF. The CDR3 DNA reads TGCAGTGCCGACGGGGGGGTTCCCTACGAGCAGTACTTC.

The chain is built from TRBV10-3 and TRBJ2-3; D remains ambiguous. V was clipped by 1 base and J by 6 bases, with 8 bases between them. The CDR3 consists of 13 residues. CDR1 and CDR2 (germline): ENHRY, SYGVKD. The CDR3 reads CAISEYGLDTQYF. CDR3 DNA: TGTGCCATCAGTGAGTACGGGTTGGATACGCAGTATTTT.